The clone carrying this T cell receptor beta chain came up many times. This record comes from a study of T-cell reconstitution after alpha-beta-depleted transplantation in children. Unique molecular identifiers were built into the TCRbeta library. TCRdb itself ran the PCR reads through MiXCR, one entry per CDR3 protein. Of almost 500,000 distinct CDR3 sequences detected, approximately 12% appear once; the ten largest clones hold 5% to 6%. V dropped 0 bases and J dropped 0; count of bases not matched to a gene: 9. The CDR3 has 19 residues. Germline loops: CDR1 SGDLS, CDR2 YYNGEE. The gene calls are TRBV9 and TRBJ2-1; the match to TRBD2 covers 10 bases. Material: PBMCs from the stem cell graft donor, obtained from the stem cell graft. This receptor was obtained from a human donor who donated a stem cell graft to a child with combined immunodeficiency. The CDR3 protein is CASSVDPSGGLSSYNEQFF. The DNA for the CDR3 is TGTGCCAGCAGCGTAGACCCTAGCGGGGGACTTAGCTCCTACAATGAGCAGTTCTTC.